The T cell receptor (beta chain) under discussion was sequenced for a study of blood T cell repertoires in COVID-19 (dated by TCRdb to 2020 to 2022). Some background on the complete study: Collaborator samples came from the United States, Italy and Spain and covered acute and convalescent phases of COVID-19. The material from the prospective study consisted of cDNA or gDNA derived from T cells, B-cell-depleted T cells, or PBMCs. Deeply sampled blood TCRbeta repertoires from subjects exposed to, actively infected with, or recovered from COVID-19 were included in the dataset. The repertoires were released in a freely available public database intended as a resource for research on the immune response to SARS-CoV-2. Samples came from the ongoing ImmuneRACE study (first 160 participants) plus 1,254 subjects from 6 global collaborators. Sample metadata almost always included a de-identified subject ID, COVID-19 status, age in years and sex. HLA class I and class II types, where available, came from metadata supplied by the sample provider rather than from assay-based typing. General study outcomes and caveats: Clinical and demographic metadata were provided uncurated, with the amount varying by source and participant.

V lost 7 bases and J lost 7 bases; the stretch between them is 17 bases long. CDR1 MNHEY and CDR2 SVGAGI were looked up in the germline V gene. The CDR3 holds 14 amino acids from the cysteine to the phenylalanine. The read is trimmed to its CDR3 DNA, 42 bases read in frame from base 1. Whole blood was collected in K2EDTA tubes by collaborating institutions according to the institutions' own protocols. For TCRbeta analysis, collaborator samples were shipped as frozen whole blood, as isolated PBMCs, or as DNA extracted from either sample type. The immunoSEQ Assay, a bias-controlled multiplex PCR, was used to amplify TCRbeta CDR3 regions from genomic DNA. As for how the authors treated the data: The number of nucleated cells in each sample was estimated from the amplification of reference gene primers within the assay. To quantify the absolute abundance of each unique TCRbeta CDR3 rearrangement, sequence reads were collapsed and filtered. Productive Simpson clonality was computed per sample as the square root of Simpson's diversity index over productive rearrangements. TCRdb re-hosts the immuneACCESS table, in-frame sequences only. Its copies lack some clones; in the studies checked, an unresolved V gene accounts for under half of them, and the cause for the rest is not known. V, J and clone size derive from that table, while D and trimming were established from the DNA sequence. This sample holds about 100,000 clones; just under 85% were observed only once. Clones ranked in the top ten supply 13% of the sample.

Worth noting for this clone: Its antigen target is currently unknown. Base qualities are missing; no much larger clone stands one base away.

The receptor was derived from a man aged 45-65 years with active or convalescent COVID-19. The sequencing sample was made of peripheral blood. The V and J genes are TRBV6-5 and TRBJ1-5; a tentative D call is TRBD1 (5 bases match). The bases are TGTGCCAGCATGTGGGCCCAGGGTTGGCAGCCCCAGCATTTT. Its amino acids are CASMWAQGWQPQHF.